These 28 T cell receptor beta chains came from one sample sequenced in a study of blood T cell repertoires in COVID-19. Produced via immunoSEQ multiplex PCR; TCRdb's table is partial and in-frame only. Of some 300,000 clones in the sample, over 85% are singletons; the top ten hold roughly 10%. The sequencing sample was made of PBMCs or T cells enriched from blood (not recorded which). The receptors come from a woman aged 25 to 39 who had recovered from COVID-19.

The genes are TRBV7-6 and TRBJ2-2; D uncertain. Germline values: CDR1 SGHVS, CDR2 FNYEAQ. V lost 0 bases, J lost 8 bases, and 13 bases lay in between. The CDR3 has 15 residues. This CDR3 reads CASSLAQAAVGELFF. CDR3 DNA: TGTGCCAGCAGCTTAGCGCAGGCAGCCGTTGGGGAGCTGTTTTTT.

The chain couples TRBV30 to TRBJ1-5; D possibly corresponds to TRBD1 (6 bases). Germline CDR1 and CDR2: GTSNPN and SVGIG (reference sequence). This CDR3 region has 13 residues. V shed 0 bases and J shed 7 bases, with 10 bases lying between them. CDR3: CAWSVNREQPQHF. CDR3 DNA sequence: TGTGCCTGGAGTGTAAACAGGGAGCAGCCCCAGCATTTT.

In this sample, this clone turned up once. The rearrangement uses TRBV18 and TRBJ1-5; a possible D gene is TRBD1 (6 bases). Per the germline V gene, CDR1 is KGHSH and CDR2 is LQKENI. This CDR3 is built from 13 residues. Trimming stripped 5 bases from V and 2 bases from J, with 7 bases between. CDR3 coding DNA: TGTGCCAGCTCAGGGGGCGGCAATCAGCCCCAGCATTTT. Translated: CASSGGGNQPQHF.

CDR3 bases: TGTGCCAGCAGCTTAGGTGGAGCGGGAGTCATTCAGTACTTC. This encodes CASSLGGAGVIQYF. V gene TRBV7-8 combines with J gene TRBJ2-4; TRBD2 aligns across 8 bases. The V and J ends lost 1 base and 9 bases, in that order; junction bases with no gene match: 5. Germline-derived CDR1 and CDR2 are SGHVS and FQNEAQ. This CDR3 contains 14 residues.

This clone was seen only a few times. The CDR3 region has the DNA TGTGCCAGCACCCCCTCATTGGGGAGCGGCACTGAAGCTTTCTTT. Its protein product is CASTPSLGSGTEAFF. V usage is TRBV11-1 and J usage is TRBJ1-1; the D is unclear. CDR3 length equals 15 residues. Germline V gene lookup returns CDR1 SGHAT and CDR2 FQDESV (reference sequence). The V end was cut by 7 bases, the J end by 4 bases, with 19 bases between.

This chain uses TRBV5-4 with TRBJ2-6, with 12 nucleotides matching TRBD1. The CDR3 is 17 residues long. V lost 4 bases and J lost 3; bases outside the gene matches: 5. CDR1 SGHNT and CDR2 YYREEE come from the germline V gene (reference sequence). The CDR3 spells CASSLGQGASGANVLTF. CDR3 in DNA: TGTGCCAGCAGCCTGGGACAGGGGGCGAGTGGGGCCAACGTCCTGACTTTC.

The V and J genes are TRBV6-5 and TRBJ1-1; D is undetermined. The germline V and J ends were trimmed by 0 bases and 7 bases, with 9 bases remaining between them. This CDR3 contains 13 residues. CDR1 is MNHEY, CDR2 SVGAGI, per germline. Here the CDR3 reads CASSYSYGGEAFF. The CDR3 coding sequence is TGTGCCAGCAGTTACTCGTATGGCGGTGAAGCTTTCTTT.

J is TRBJ2-1 and V is TRBV11-2; 10 nucleotides align to TRBD2. The germline gives CDR1 SGHAT, CDR2 FQNNGV. V gave up 1 base and J gave up 0 bases; unmatched junction bases: 9. The CDR3 totals 19 residues. The chain's CDR3 is CASSLVAAGGWSSYNEQFF. For the CDR3, the DNA is TGTGCCAGCAGCTTAGTGGCAGCGGGAGGGTGGAGCTCCTACAATGAGCAGTTCTTC.

The chain couples TRBV3-1 (or the pseudogene TRBV3-2) to TRBJ2-1; tentatively, D is TRBD2 (5 bases). CDR3 size: 16 residues. Germline loops: CDR1 LGHDT, CDR2 YNNKEL (reference sequence). Deletions cut 5 bases from V and 8 bases from J, with 22 bases between. This CDR3 is CASSIRVLAAGDEQFF. CDR3 coding DNA: TGTGCCAGCAGCATACGGGTCTTAGCCGCGGGCGATGAGCAGTTCTTC.

This chain connects TRBV3-1 (or the pseudogene TRBV3-2) to TRBJ2-7, with TRBD2 identical over 8 bases. This CDR3 has 15 amino acids. Trimming cost V 0 bases and J 4 bases; bases outside gene matches: 5. The germline V gene encodes CDR1 LGHDT and CDR2 YNNKEL (reference sequence). The chain's CDR3 is CASSQELAVVYEQYF. CDR3 sequence (DNA): TGTGCCAGCAGCCAAGAACTAGCGGTTGTTTACGAGCAGTACTTC.

The chain combines TRBV4-1 with TRBJ2-2, with 10 bases identical to TRBD2. V lost 1 base to trimming and J lost 5 bases; unmatched junction nucleotides: 4. CDR3 length: 16 residues. Germline CDR1 is MGHRA and CDR2 is YSYEKL. The CDR3 DNA is TGCGCCAGCAGCCAAGCTAGCGGGAGTAGTACCGGGGAGCTGTTTTTT. This codes for CASSQASGSSTGELFF.

The rearrangement joins TRBV19 to TRBJ1-1, with a possible D match to TRBD1 (5 bases). Germline assignment: CDR1 LNHDA and CDR2 SQIVND (reference sequence). Trimming removed 10 bases from V and 5 bases from J, with 8 bases in between. CDR3 length: 10 residues. In nucleotides, the CDR3 is TGTGCCACCAGGGAAACTGAAGCTTTCTTT. Residues: CATRETEAFF. Complete variable domain (other parts from reference TRBV19 and TRBJ1-1): DGGITQSPKYLFRKEGQNVTLSCEQNLNHDAMYWYRQDPGQGLRLIYYSQIVNDFQKGDIAEGYSVSREKKESFPLTVTSAQKNPTAFYLCATRETEAFFGQGTRLTVV.

This clone was seen only a few times. The chain recombines TRBV27 with TRBJ1-5, with D uncertain. Germline CDR1 MNHEY, CDR2 SMNVEV (reference sequence). The CDR3 consists of 13 residues. V gave up 5 bases and J gave up 9 bases, with 14 bases separating them. The CDR3 DNA sequence: TGTGCCAGCAGTCCGCATGTGGAGAGGCCCCAGCATTTT. Its translation is CASSPHVERPQHF.

The chain joins TRBV15 to TRBJ2-2; TRBD2 aligns across 7 bases. Looked up from germline, CDR1 is LNHNV and CDR2 is YYDKDF (reference sequence). This CDR3 has 17 amino acids. V shed 0 bases and J 6 bases; nucleotides not matched to a gene: 10. The CDR3, as DNA: TGTGCCACCAGCAGAGATCATATGTTACTAGCGTCCGGGGAGCTGTTTTTT. Protein: CATSRDHMLLASGELFF.

This clone has only one observation. The chain combines TRBV23-1 with TRBJ2-3; TRBD1 aligns across 8 bases. TRBV23-1 is an ORF, and what it does is uncertain. After removal of 1 base from V and 4 bases from J, the junction contained 7 bases not matched to a gene. This CDR3 contains 16 residues. CDR3 nucleotides: TGCGCCAGCAGTCAATTGAACAGGGGGATCCCAGATACGCAGTATTTT. It translates to CASSQLNRGIPDTQYF.

This clone was recorded only once. The V and J genes are TRBV11-2 and TRBJ2-7, with TRBD2 as a possible D gene (6 bases). The V gene lost 5 bases and the J gene lost 0 bases, with 23 bases spanning the gap. Germline V gene data show CDR1 as SGHAT and CDR2 as FQNNGV. This CDR3 is built from 18 residues. The CDR3 sequence: CASSQWGGRGTVSYEQYF. CDR3 DNA sequence: TGTGCCAGCAGCCAATGGGGTGGTCGCGGGACCGTCTCCTACGAGCAGTACTTC.

Note on this clone: The identical CDR3 is also encoded by other nucleotide sequences in the sample. The chain recombines TRBV7-9 with TRBJ1-4, with 9 bases aligning to TRBD1. With V trimmed by 3 bases and J by 5 bases, 1 base remained unmatched. Germline CDR1 and CDR2: SEHNR and FQNEAQ (reference sequence). There are 14 residues in the CDR3. CDR3 sequence (DNA): TGTGCCAGCAGCTTGGGGACAGGGAATGAAAAACTGTTTTTT. Protein: CASSLGTGNEKLFF.

The chain is built from TRBV6-2 or TRBV6-3 and TRBJ2-5; possibly TRBD2 for D (6 bases). CDR3 length: 16 residues. V lost 3 bases to trimming and J lost 5 bases, with 19 bases between them. Per the germline V gene, CDR1 is MNHEY and CDR2 is SVGEGT. The CDR3 region is CASSYPGLARTETQYF. In DNA, the CDR3 is TGTGCCAGCAGTTATCCGGGACTGGCCCGCACGGAGACCCAGTACTTC.

CDR3 DNA: TGTGCCAGCAGCTTAGTGACAGGGGGGACGGAGACTGAAGCTTTCTTT. It specifies CASSLVTGGTETEAFF. The chain recombines TRBV7-2 with TRBJ1-1, with 9 bases matching TRBD1. CDR1 is SGHTA and CDR2 is FQGNSA in the germline V gene. This CDR3 comprises 16 residues. Unmatched junction bases numbered 8, after V lost 1 base and J lost 5 bases.

The chain links TRBV2 to TRBJ1-2, with 8 bases lining up with TRBD1. This CDR3 is built from 14 residues. Trimming removed 6 bases from V and 3 bases from J; junction bases left unmatched: 6. Germline values: CDR1 SNHLY, CDR2 FYNNEI. CDR3 sequence (DNA): TGTGCCAGCAGCGATACGACAGGGGACTATGGCTACACCTTC. Translated, it gives CASSDTTGDYGYTF.

The chain uses TRBV2 and TRBJ1-6; 8 bases are a match to TRBD1. CDR1 and CDR2 from the germline V gene are SNHLY and FYNNEI. V shed 6 bases and J 7 bases; nucleotides not matched to a gene: 8. There are 15 residues in the CDR3. The CDR3 DNA is TGTGCCAGCAGACTACTGGACAGGGCCAATTCACCCCTCCACTTT. This encodes CASRLLDRANSPLHF.

The chain employs TRBV27 and TRBJ2-7; 7 positions match TRBD2. The CDR3 has 15 amino acids. Trimming cost V 5 bases and J 2 bases; bases outside gene matches: 9. Germline CDR1 is MNHEY and CDR2 is SMNVEV (reference sequence). CDR3 amino acids: CASSPLSGGTYEQYF. CDR3 coding DNA: TGTGCCAGCAGTCCCCTCTCGGGAGGAACCTACGAGCAGTACTTC.

The J gene is TRBJ1-1, the V gene TRBV6-5, with D perhaps matching TRBD1 (5 bases). V lost 8 bases and J lost 1, with 17 bases in between. This CDR3 contains 15 residues. Germline CDR1 MNHEY, CDR2 SVGAGI. Here the CDR3 DNA reads TGTGCCAGCGAATCTAGGGGCGGACAGAACACTGAAGCTTTCTTT. Protein product: CASESRGGQNTEAFF.

The J gene is TRBJ2-7, the V gene TRBV18; 10 bases agree with TRBD1. CDR1 is KGHSH, CDR2 LQKENI, per germline. V shed 3 bases, J shed 4 bases, and the junction held 6 bases outside the gene matches. The CDR3 length is 15 residues. The CDR3 coding sequence is TGTGCCAGCTCACCTGCCCCGGGACAGGGGTACGAGCAGTACTTC. Its translation: CASSPAPGQGYEQYF. Full variable domain (rest looked up from reference TRBV18 and TRBJ2-7): NAGVMQNPRHLVRRRGQEARLRCSPMKGHSHVYWYRQLPEEGLKFMVYLQKENIIDESGMPKERFSAEFPKEGPSILRIQQVVRGDSAAYFCASSPAPGQGYEQYFGPGTRLTVT.

V is TRBV27 and J is TRBJ1-2; D not resolved. This CDR3 comprises 13 residues. Trimming pared 5 bases from V and 7 bases from J, leaving 14 bases between. Looked up from germline, CDR1 is MNHEY and CDR2 is SMNVEV (reference sequence). CDR3 in amino acids: CASSPSMTGGYTF. CDR3 coding DNA: TGTGCCAGCAGTCCCAGCATGACGGGTGGCTACACCTTC.

The chain joins TRBV27 to TRBJ1-6, with TRBD1 as a possible D gene (5 bases). Germline V gene data show CDR1 as MNHEY and CDR2 as SMNVEV (reference sequence). Trimming removed 0 bases from V and 9 bases from J, with 9 bases in between. CDR3 length: 14 residues. The CDR3 loop is CASSLSSGVSPLHF. CDR3 DNA: TGTGCCAGCAGTTTATCGTCGGGGGTTTCACCCCTCCACTTT.

The V and J genes are TRBV29-1 and TRBJ1-2; TRBD1 matches at 7 bases. The CDR3 is made up of 14 amino acids. Germline V gives CDR1 SQVTM, CDR2 ANQGSEA. V trimming: 6 bases; J trimming: 2 bases; junction bases outside the gene matches: 9. The CDR3 nucleotides are TGCAGCGTCATACCGGGACAGTTAAACTATGGCTACACCTTC. This encodes CSVIPGQLNYGYTF. Full variable domain (rest looked up from reference TRBV29-1 and TRBJ1-2): SAVISQKPSRDICQRGTSLTIQCQVDSQVTMMFWYRQQPGQSLTLIATANQGSEATYESGFVIDKFPISRPNLTFSTLTVSNMSPEDSSIYLCSVIPGQLNYGYTFGSGTRLTVV.

This chain joins TRBV11-2 and TRBJ2-1, with no clear D. Germline CDR1 SGHAT, CDR2 FQNNGV. This CDR3 has 11 residues. Trimming cost V 3 bases and J 10 bases, with 7 bases left between them. CDR3 DNA: TGTGCCAGCAGCTTGAGAACGGAGCAGTTCTTC. Translated: CASSLRTEQFF.